A selection of T cell receptor beta chains follows, all from one sample in a study of cytomegalovirus exposure and HLA in healthy donors. Assay used: immunoSEQ multiplex PCR; TCRdb lists only in-frame clones, some missing. The sample lists 120,000 or so clones, more than 65% occurring once. Sequenced material: PBMCs. These TCRs come from a man aged 18 to 35 in good health and CMV-seronegative. The conserved cysteine and the conserved F or W are not part of the CDR3 here. Clone size is stated in some rows and not others, as once, few, many or a class when expanded.

clone_size j_call v_call cdr3_aa
- TRBJ1-3 TRBV10-2 ASSTDRDRNTIY
- TRBJ1-2 TRBV9 ASSRGGQGNYGYT
few TRBJ2-3 TRBV6-5 ASRKAGVSTDTQY
- TRBJ2-1 TRBV5-6 ASSLELATFNEQF
- TRBJ1-2 TRBV7-8 ASSPKGAGPYGYT
few TRBJ2-7 TRBV6-1 ASSEGQGEGQY
once TRBJ2-3 TRBV7-6 ASSLAGQSTDTQY
once TRBJ2-3 TRBV29-1 SVGESGGQSVRY
- TRBJ1-2 TRBV4-1 ASSQGTGFYGYT
- TRBJ2-3 TRBV13 ATNRLITDTQY
- TRBJ2-6 TRBV4-1 ASSHLTSGGSSGANVLT
once TRBJ1-5 TRBV4-1 ASSQDDTGYQPQH
- TRBJ1-1 TRBV6-5 ASSYSADMRGAF
- TRBJ1-3 TRBV9 ASSADSSSGNTIY
- TRBJ2-7 TRBV5-6 ASRRQGLYEQY
- TRBJ2-7 TRBV7-8 ASSEGPAGSYEQY
- TRBJ2-7 TRBV15 ATSRAGNFYEQY
- TRBJ2-7 TRBV5-6 ASSLVRDEQY
- TRBJ2-2 TRBV19 ASSIASGELF
- TRBJ2-7 TRBV7-2 ASSLVPVSSYEQY
- TRBJ2-7 TRBV5-1 ASSILGPSGEQY
- TRBJ2-4 TRBV25-1 ASSDTGTGAKNIQY
- TRBJ2-3 TRBV5-4 ASSPLAGVTDTQY
- TRBJ1-5 TRBV6-1 ASSDGPGHRRNQPQH
- TRBJ2-5 TRBV5-6 ASSLFTGRQETQY
- TRBJ1-5 TRBV6-1 ASSEAYGGQPQH
- TRBJ1-2 TRBV5-1 ASSLGRDYGYT
- TRBJ2-3 TRBV9 ASSVRTGVTDTQY
many TRBJ1-2 TRBV2 ASSLDRES
- TRBJ2-7 TRBV4-2 ASSQPPGEQY
- TRBJ2-1 TRBV7-3 ASSLTRSSYNEQF
- TRBJ2-7 TRBV11-2 ASSERDLTHEQY
- TRBJ2-5 TRBV7-9 ASSLVGPMVETQY
- TRBJ2-7 TRBV7-2 ASSLASGGAPEQY
- TRBJ1-2 TRBV14 ASSQALHGYT
- TRBJ2-7 TRBV13 ASSETGTQSSYEQY
- TRBJ2-5 TRBV5-8 ASSRPSGGTGGETQY
- TRBJ1-2 TRBV6-5 ASSYSGTSNYGYT